This TCR beta chain stems from a study of memory CD8 T cells in hepatitis C reinfection. Study at large: Between 3 and 8 weeks after reinfection detection, peak samples were drawn. Study-wide results and limits: About five donors were too few for definitive public clonotype conclusions.

Worth noting for this clone: The antigen is undetermined.

Germline-derived CDR1 and CDR2 are LNHDA and SQIVND (reference sequence). The CDR3 is made up of 13 amino acids. V lost 9 bases and J 4 bases, leaving 13 bases between the germline ends. Regarding time point: peak reinfection, 3 to 8 weeks after reinfection detection. The sorted cells went straight to TCR sequencing with no prior in vitro expansion. Control naive CD8 T cells came from a couple of donors at all three reinfection time points. Clones were sequenced by immunoSEQ multiplex PCR, and TCRdb holds only the in-frame ones, with some missing. The sample has some 40,000 clones, approximately 87% seen once; the top ten hold 1.2%.

Sequenced material: naive CD8+ T cells sorted from blood. This TCR was recovered from a man aged 18 to 30 with hepatitis C virus infection. The chain carries TRBV19 and TRBJ1-5; D gene unclear. The CDR3 protein is CASRPPGNQPQHF. The CDR3 DNA reads as TGTGCCAGCCGTCCGCCGGGAAATCAGCCCCAGCATTTT.